This TCR beta chain derives from a study of graft-versus-host responses after intestinal transplantation. Looking at the study overall: As for transplant type, recipients had multivisceral, liver-intestinal, or isolated intestinal grafts.

Findings and caveats of the study: Allografts carried high graft-versus-host to host-versus-graft clonal ratios in patients having graft-donor T cell macrochimerism. The authors found GvH clones in recipient marrow, some appearing first in ileum or blood.

The CDR3 has 13 residues. The V and J ends lost 8 bases and 0 bases respectively, with 10 bases between them. CDR1 ENHRY and CDR2 SYGVKD come from the germline V gene. Worth noting for this clone: Its antigen is unknown.

TCRdb's copy holds only in-frame clones and misses some; the assay was immunoSEQ multiplex PCR. The table shows about 88,000 clones, with under 90% occurring only once. This receptor was obtained from a human donor who received an intestinal transplant. The chain links TRBV10-3 to TRBJ1-1; D is possibly TRBD1 (5 bases). The specimen was unstimulated CD4+ T cells sorted from spleen or lymph node cells, collected before intestinal transplant. CDR3 protein: CAISSTVNTEAFF. As DNA, the CDR3 is TGTGCCATCTCCTCGACAGTGAACACTGAAGCTTTCTTT.